This TCR beta chain stems from a study of blood T cell repertoires in COVID-19. Whole-study context: Specimens from acute and convalescent COVID-19 originated in the United States, Italy and Spain.

Data came from immunoSEQ multiplex PCR; TCRdb stores just in-frame clones and leaves some out. Among about 220,000 clones listed, roughly 85% were seen once. The CDR3 contains 14 residues. The V gene's germline CDR1 is MDHEN and CDR2 SYDVKM. Trimming cost V 6 bases and J 4 bases; bases outside gene matches: 6. This chain joins TRBV28 and TRBJ1-2; 9 positions match TRBD1. Sequencing used peripheral blood. The TCR sequence derives from a woman aged 80 or over with acute or convalescent COVID-19. In nucleotides, the CDR3 is TGTGCCAGCAGAAAGGACAGGGGAGGCTATGGCTACACCTTC. Translating it yields CASRKDRGGYGYTF.